This passage covers 24 T cell receptor beta chains from one sample sequenced in a study of tumor-infiltrating lymphocytes in oesophageal squamous cell carcinoma. TCRdb redid the calling of the PCR reads with MiXCR, one entry per CDR3 protein. The sample holds over 8,500 distinct CDR3 sequences, roughly 52% seen once. Input material: esophageal tumor tissue. The receptor set was obtained from a female donor with esophageal squamous cell carcinoma.

This clonotype was detected once. A much bigger clone sits one base away, suggesting this may be a read error. The J gene is TRBJ2-1, the V gene TRBV5-1; D gene unclear. This CDR3 has 17 residues. Germline V gene data show CDR1 as SGHRS and CDR2 as YFSETQ. The CDR3 reads CASSSSHGWSSYKEQFF. CDR3 sequence (DNA): TGCGCCAGCAGCTCATCCCATGGCTGGAGCTCCTACAAAGAGCAGTTCTTC. Combining the CDR3 with reference TRBV5-1 and TRBJ2-1 gives the whole variable domain KAGVTQTPRYLIKTRGQQVTLSCSPISGHRSVSWYQQTPGQGLQFLFEYFSETQRNKGNFPGRFSGRQFSNSRSEMNVSTLELGDSALYLCASSSSHGWSSYKEQFFGPGTRLTVL.

The chain is built from TRBV7-6 and TRBJ2-5; 8 nucleotides align to TRBD1. The end of the DNA aligns better with TRBJ2-7, so the J call may be wrong. The CDR3 has 15 amino acids. Germline values: CDR1 SGHVS, CDR2 FNYEAQ. CDR3 sequence (DNA): TGTGCCAGCAGCCCTAGACAGGGGATCTTCTACGAGCAGTACTTC. Protein product: CASSPRQGIFYEQYF.

The chain joins TRBV20-1 to TRBJ2-1; D uncertain. The CDR3 has 14 residues. Trimming stripped 3 bases from V and 0 bases from J, with 9 bases between. Germline V gene sequence: CDR1 DFQATT, CDR2 SNEGSKA (reference sequence). The CDR3 nucleotides read TGCAGTGCTAGGGGGATGAGCTCCTACAATGAGCAGTTCTTC. Translating gives CSARGMSSYNEQFF.

A note on this clonotype: One junction end disagrees with the germline gene, perhaps due to a read error. The rearrangement links TRBV7-4 to TRBJ2-5; D not resolved. CDR3 size: 15 residues. Germline-derived CDR1 and CDR2 are SGHVT and SQSDAQ. CDR3 loop: CASSLVDLPLGSDNF. The CDR3 nucleotides are TGTGCCAGCAGCTTAGTTGACCTTCCTTTGGGATCGGATAACTTC. The full variable domain, its missing parts supplied by reference TRBV7-4 and TRBJ2-5, is GAGVSQSPRYKVAKRGRDVALRCDSISGHVTLYWYRQTLGQGSEVLTYSQSDAQRDKSGRPSGRFSAERPERSVSTLKIQRTEQGDSAVYLCASSLVDLPLGSDNFGPGTRLLVL.

This clonotype was seen many times. The V and J genes are TRBV11-3 and TRBJ2-5; 7 bases align to TRBD2. The CDR3 is made up of 13 amino acids. Germline CDR1 SGHNT, CDR2 YENEEA. J was trimmed by 11 bases and V by 7 bases; bases with no gene match: 13. The CDR3 DNA reads TGTGCCAGCAACTCGGGGGGAATGGATGAGCAGTACTTC. Protein product: CASNSGGMDEQYF.

The rearrangement uses TRBV5-1 and TRBJ2-5; D is unresolved. The CDR3 has 14 residues. Between the trimmed V and J ends, which lost 1 base and 2 bases, there was a span of 9 bases. Germline loops: CDR1 SGHRS, CDR2 YFSETQ. Written as DNA, the CDR3 is TGCGCCAGCAGCTTGACGTCGATACAAGAGACCCAGTACTTC. Translated: CASSLTSIQETQYF. The variable domain in full, with the rest retrieved from reference TRBV5-1 and TRBJ2-5, is KAGVTQTPRYLIKTRGQQVTLSCSPISGHRSVSWYQQTPGQGLQFLFEYFSETQRNKGNFPGRFSGRQFSNSRSEMNVSTLELGDSALYLCASSLTSIQETQYFGPGTRLLVL.

As regards this clonotype: A much larger clone lies one base from this, so it may be a read error. V gene TRBV6-1 combines with J gene TRBJ2-1; the D gene could be TRBD1 or TRBD2 (5 bases each). V dropped 9 bases and J dropped 10 bases, with 13 bases sitting between them. CDR1 and CDR2 from the germline V gene are MNHNS and SASEGT. The CDR3 runs to 11 residues. This CDR3 reads CASTGSGEQFF. CDR3 bases: TGTGCCAGTACAGGTTCGGGGGAGCAGTTCTTC.

This chain uses TRBV10-1 with TRBJ2-1; the D is unclear. Germline V gene lookup returns CDR1 WNHNN and CDR2 SYGVQD (reference sequence). V shed 6 bases and J shed 10 bases, with 13 bases lying between them. The CDR3 covers 12 residues. CDR3 bases: TGCGCCAGCAGCGATGGGGTAATGGAGCAGTTCTTC. Protein product: CASSDGVMEQFF.

The table lists this clonotype with a count of one. The chain is built from TRBV6-4 and TRBJ2-6; the D is unclear. The CDR3 loop spans 8 amino acids. Trimming removed 0 bases at V and 18 bases at J, with 0 bases between. From germline, CDR1 is MRHNA and CDR2 SNTAGT. CDR3 residues: CASSDSTF. In DNA form, the CDR3 reads TGTGCCAGCAGTGACTCGACTTTC.

On this clonotype: The conserved phenylalanine or tryptophan is not found at the CDR3 terminus, so this likely reflects a read error. It is unclear where the CDR3 begins or ends on the DNA, so no DNA is shown, and the CDR3 is as TCRdb lists it. The chain carries TRBV7-6 and TRBJ2-7; the table's D gene call, TRBD1, was not cross checked with the DNA. A total of 16 residues make up the CDR3, ends included. From germline, CDR1 is SGHVS and CDR2 FNYEAQ. This chain's CDR3 is CASSLDGTVYGYTFGS.

This clonotype has only one observation. V usage is TRBV11-1 and J usage is TRBJ2-7, with no clear D. The last part of the DNA fits TRBJ2-5 better; the J call may be wrong. The CDR3 consists of 14 residues. From germline, CDR1 is SGHAT and CDR2 FQDESV (reference sequence). The CDR3 DNA reads as TGTGCCAGCAGCGTCCGTACGCTCCAAGAGACCCAGTACTTC. It specifies CASSVRTLQETQYF.

J is TRBJ2-6 and V is TRBV10-3, with TRBD2 matching over 13 bases. The J call is in doubt because the DNA end fits TRBJ2-7 better. Looked up from germline, CDR1 is ENHRY and CDR2 is SYGVKD. The CDR3 is 13 amino acids. The CDR3 nucleotides read TGTGCCACCGGACTAGCGGGAGTACGCGAGCAGTACTTC. Its translation is CATGLAGVREQYF.

The J gene is TRBJ2-1, the V gene TRBV7-6; 7 bases fit TRBD2. V shed 6 bases and J 0 bases; nucleotides not matched to a gene: 8. This CDR3 comprises 16 residues. Germline V gives CDR1 SGHVS, CDR2 FNYEAQ. The CDR3 is CASSSTSESSYNEQFF. Here the CDR3 DNA reads TGTGCCAGCAGTTCCACTAGCGAAAGCTCCTACAATGAGCAGTTCTTC.

This chain connects TRBV7-2 to TRBJ1-1; 7 positions match TRBD1. J gave up 4 bases and V 3 bases, and 2 bases lay outside the gene matches. Germline lookup yields CDR1 SGHTA and CDR2 FQGNSA. CDR3 length equals 13 residues. CDR3 amino acids: CASSFTGATEAFF. CDR3 coding DNA: TGTGCCAGCAGCTTCACAGGGGCCACTGAAGCTTTCTTT.

CDR3 in DNA: TGCAGTGCTAGGGCCCCTAGCGGGGTTAACAATGAGCAGTTCTTC. This sequence encodes CSARAPSGVNNEQFF. The chain combines TRBV20-1 with TRBJ2-4; 9 bases are a match to TRBD2. The J call could be wrong; TRBJ2-1 is a better fit for the DNA end. CDR1 DFQATT and CDR2 SNEGSKA come from the germline V gene (reference sequence). The CDR3 sequence is 15 residues long.

This clonotype has more than one count but fewer than ten. The chain links TRBV5-8 to TRBJ2-4; D call uncertain. CDR1 is SGHTS, CDR2 YDEGEE, per germline. V was clipped by 2 bases and J by 0 bases, with 21 bases between them. The CDR3 length is 19 residues. The CDR3 nucleotides read TGTGCCAGCAGCTTAATCGTCCCCGCTGCGGTTCTAGCCAAAAACATTCAGTACTTC. Protein sequence: CASSLIVPAAVLAKNIQYF. The full variable domain, completed using reference TRBV5-8 and TRBJ2-4, is EAGVTQSPTHLIKTRGQQATLRCSPISGHTSVYWYQQALGLGLQFLLWYDEGEERNRGNFPPRFSGRQFPNYSSELNVNALELEDSALYLCASSLIVPAAVLAKNIQYFGAGTRLSVL.

Regarding this clonotype: The CDR3 carries no conserved terminal phenylalanine or tryptophan, so it likely arises from a read error. The DNA is omitted, as the CDR3 cannot be located on it reliably, and the CDR3 follows TCRdb's listing. The V gene is TRBV11-3, the J gene TRBJ2-3; the table's D gene call, TRBD1, was not cross checked with the DNA. Ends included, the CDR3 has 15 residues. Germline lookup yields CDR1 SGHNT and CDR2 YENEEA. The CDR3 loop reads CASSLDRQAGYTFGS.

Concerning this clonotype: At one end, the junction sequence differs from germline, possibly due to a read error. The rearrangement links TRBV18 to TRBJ2-3, with a possible D match to TRBD1 (7 bases). Germline-derived CDR1 and CDR2 are KGHSH and LQKENI. The CDR3 runs to 16 residues. The CDR3 DNA reads TGTGCCAGCTCACCAAGGCGGGACAGTCTCACATATACGCAGTATTTT. Residues: CASSPRRDSLTYTQYF.

This sequence joins TRBV2 and TRBJ1-1; maybe TRBD1 (6 bases). V was trimmed by 3 bases and J by 4 bases, leaving 12 bases between them. The CDR3 is made up of 14 amino acids. Germline V gene data show CDR1 as SNHLY and CDR2 as FYNNEI. In nucleotides, the CDR3 is TGTGCCAGCAGTGAGCACAGGGTGGGCACTGAAGCTTTCTTT. Translation gives CASSEHRVGTEAFF.

This rearrangement joins TRBV9 to TRBJ2-1; 9 bases are shared with TRBD2. The CDR3 is 14 amino acids. Per germline, CDR1 SGDLS and CDR2 YYNGEE. Trimming at V came to 0 bases and at J to 6 bases, leaving 1 base not matched to a gene. The CDR3 bases are TGTGCCAGCAGCGTAGTAGCGGGGGCCAATGAGCAGTTCTTC. The encoded protein is CASSVVAGANEQFF. Using reference TRBV9 and TRBJ2-1 for the parts outside the CDR3, the full variable domain is DSGVTQTPKHLITATGQRVTLRCSPRSGDLSVYWYQQSLDQGLQFLIQYYNGEERAKGNILERFSAQQFPDLHSELNLSSLELGDSALYFCASSVVAGANEQFFGPGTRLTVL.

In its sample, this clonotype is medium-sized. The chain recombines TRBV28 with TRBJ2-2; D unresolved. The length of the CDR3 is 14 residues. Germline CDR1 is MDHEN and CDR2 is SYDVKM. Trimming removed 5 bases from V and 4 bases from J, with 11 bases in between. This chain's CDR3 is CASSTPPSTGELFF. CDR3 nucleotide sequence: TGTGCCAGCAGTACACCCCCCTCCACCGGGGAGCTGTTTTTT. Using reference TRBV28 and TRBJ2-2 for the parts outside the CDR3, the full variable domain is DVKVTQSSRYLVKRTGEKVFLECVQDMDHENMFWYRQDPGLGLRLIYFSYDVKMKEKGDIPEGYSVSREKKERFSLILESASTNQTSMYLCASSTPPSTGELFFGEGSRLTVL.

This clonotype was observed a handful of times. An end of the junction does not agree with germline; a read error may underlie this. This chain connects TRBV18 to TRBJ2-4, with 8 positions matching TRBD1. The CDR3 spans 16 residues. Looked up from germline, CDR1 is KGHSH and CDR2 is LQKENI. CDR3 amino acids: CASSPRQGYVNSPLHF. CDR3 in DNA: TGTGCCAGCTCACCTAGACAGGGGTACGTTAATTCACCCCTCCACTTC.

This clonotype was detected once. The V call is TRBV7-2, the J call TRBJ2-7, with D possibly matching TRBD2 (6 bases). Germline loops: CDR1 SGHTA, CDR2 FQGNSA. V gave up 1 base and J gave up 2 bases, with 12 bases separating them. The CDR3 sequence is 15 residues long. The CDR3 coding sequence is TGTGCCAGCAGCTTAGGCGGGACCACTGCCTACGAGCAGTACTTC. This gives the protein CASSLGGTTAYEQYF.

By share of the sample, this clonotype is medium-sized. The J gene is TRBJ2-5, the V gene TRBV7-9; TRBD2 matches 8 bases. This CDR3 region has 16 residues. The V gene's germline CDR1 is SEHNR and CDR2 FQNEAQ (reference sequence). V lost 3 bases, J lost 1 base, and 7 bases stayed unmatched. For the CDR3, the DNA is TGTGCCAGCAGCTTTGGGCTAGCGGGTTCCCAAGAGACCCAGTACTTC. Translating gives CASSFGLAGSQETQYF.